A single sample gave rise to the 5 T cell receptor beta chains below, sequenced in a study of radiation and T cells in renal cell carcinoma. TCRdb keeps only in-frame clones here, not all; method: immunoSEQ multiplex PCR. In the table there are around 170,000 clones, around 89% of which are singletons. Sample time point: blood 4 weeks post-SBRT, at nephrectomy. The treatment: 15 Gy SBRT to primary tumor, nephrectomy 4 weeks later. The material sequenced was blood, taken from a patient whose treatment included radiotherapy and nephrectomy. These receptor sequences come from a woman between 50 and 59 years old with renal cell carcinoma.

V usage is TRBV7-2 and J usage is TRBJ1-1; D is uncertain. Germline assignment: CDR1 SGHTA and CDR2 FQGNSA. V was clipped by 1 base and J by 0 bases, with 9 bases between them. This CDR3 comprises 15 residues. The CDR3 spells CASSLVPRLNTEAFF. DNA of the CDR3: TGTGCCAGCAGCTTAGTGCCCAGGCTGAACACTGAAGCTTTCTTT.

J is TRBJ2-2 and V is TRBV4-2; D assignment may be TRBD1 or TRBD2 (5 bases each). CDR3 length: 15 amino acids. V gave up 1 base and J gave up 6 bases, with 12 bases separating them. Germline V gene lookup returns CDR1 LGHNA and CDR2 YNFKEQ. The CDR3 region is CASSQGSGRAGELFF. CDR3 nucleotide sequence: TGTGCCAGCAGCCAAGGTTCAGGGCGGGCCGGGGAGCTGTTTTTT.

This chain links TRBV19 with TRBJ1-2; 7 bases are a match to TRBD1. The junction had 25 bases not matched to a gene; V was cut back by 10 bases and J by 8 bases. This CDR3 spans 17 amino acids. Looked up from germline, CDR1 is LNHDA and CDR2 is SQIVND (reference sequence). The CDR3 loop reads CATQVPHARGLILGYTF. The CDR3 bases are TGTGCCACCCAAGTACCCCACGCCAGGGGGTTAATTCTGGGCTACACCTTC. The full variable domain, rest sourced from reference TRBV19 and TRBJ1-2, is DGGITQSPKYLFRKEGQNVTLSCEQNLNHDAMYWYRQDPGQGLRLIYYSQIVNDFQKGDIAEGYSVSREKKESFPLTVTSAQKNPTAFYLCATQVPHARGLILGYTFGSGTRLTVV.

The CDR3 loop is CASSLGTSGGPTDTQYF. The CDR3 bases are TGTGCCAGCAGCTTGGGGACTAGCGGGGGTCCCACAGATACGCAGTATTTT. The chain carries TRBV7-2 and TRBJ2-3; TRBD2 aligns across 14 bases. CDR3 size: 17 residues. The J segment lost 2 bases and the V segment lost 3 bases, leaving 4 bases of the junction unmatched. Germline V gives CDR1 SGHTA, CDR2 FQGNSA.

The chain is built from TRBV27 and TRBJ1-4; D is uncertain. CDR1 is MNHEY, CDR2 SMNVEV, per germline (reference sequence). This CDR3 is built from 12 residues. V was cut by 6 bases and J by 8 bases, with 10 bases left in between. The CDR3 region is CASRELGEKLFF. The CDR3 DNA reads TGTGCCAGCAGAGAGCTGGGCGAAAAACTGTTTTTT.